This TCR beta chain appears in the sequencing data of a study of T cell repertoires in cytomegalovirus infection. The wider study: TCR beta signatures that were public indicated CMV infection and matching HLA type. Study-wide results and caveats: CMV-specific TCR beta clonotypes restricted by HLA-C were the ones dominating the ex vivo response. Adding up the frequency of public TCR beta families identified people who carried CMV plus the relevant HLA.

Each CDR3 protein gets one entry after TCRdb re-called the reads with MiXCR. This table has some 440,000 distinct CDR3 sequences, approximately 31% appearing once. CDR1 is SGHTA and CDR2 is FQGNSA in the germline V gene. This CDR3 comprises 13 residues. Trimming shortened V by 2 bases and J by 1 base, and 5 bases separated the two germline ends. This clonotype was detected many times. Antigen: not known. What was sequenced was PBMCs. This TCR came from a human donor in good health (CMV status not recorded). Some clones in this sample may be carry-over from other donors' samples. This chain joins TRBV7-2 and TRBJ2-5; D gene ambiguous. CDR3 coding DNA: TGTGCCAGCAGCTTAAGTCCCCAAGAGACCCAGTACTTC. It yields the protein CASSLSPQETQYF.